The sequence of this TCR beta chain was determined in a study of blood T cell repertoires in COVID-19. Overall study context: T cells, B-cell-depleted T cells, or PBMCs supplied cDNA or gDNA.

Clones were read by immunoSEQ multiplex PCR, and TCRdb kept only the in-frame ones, dropping some. The sample holds about 120,000 clones, 60% to 80% seen once. V lost 5 bases and J 4 bases, leaving 14 bases between the germline ends. Germline-derived CDR1 and CDR2 are MDHEN and SYDVKM. The length of the CDR3 is 14 residues. This receptor was obtained from a human donor in a cohort sampled during active COVID-19. V usage is TRBV28 and J usage is TRBJ1-1, with a tentative D call TRBD1 (6 bases). The sequencing input was peripheral blood. The CDR3 spells CASSLGQRSTEAFF. The CDR3 coding sequence is TGTGCCAGCAGTCTCGGACAGCGGAGCACTGAAGCTTTCTTT.